The sequence of this T cell receptor (beta chain) was determined in a study of blood T cell repertoires in COVID-19. Overall study: Specimens from acute and convalescent COVID-19 originated in the United States, Italy and Spain. PBMCs, B-cell-depleted T cells, or T cells were the source of the cDNA or gDNA that made up the material.

Trimming took 4 bases from V and 5 from J; bases not matched to a gene: 2. The CDR3 consists of 13 residues. Germline V gene data show CDR1 as SGHVS and CDR2 as FNYEAQ. Participants, roughly 18 to 89 years old, spanned under 30 US areas. In the original processing: Amplification of reference gene primers provided the estimated nucleated cell counts. Clones were read by immunoSEQ multiplex PCR, and TCRdb kept only the in-frame ones, dropping some. The V and J calls and clone size were taken over from that table, and D and trimming were inferred from the DNA. The table lists around 470,000 clones, 80% to 95% of them singletons.

This clonotype was sampled from a young man who had recovered from COVID-19. This chain joins TRBV7-6 and TRBJ2-5; TRBD2 matches at 9 bases. Sequencing input: PBMCs or T cells enriched from blood (not recorded which). Written as DNA, the CDR3 is TGTGCCAGCAGCTCGCGGGGGGGGGAGACCCAGTACTTC. Amino acids: CASSSRGGETQYF.